This TCR beta chain was sequenced during a study of T cells in narcolepsy. Study-level results: Blood of same and different patients, but not healthy controls, reportedly held recurring autoreactive clonotypes. HCRT-specific and TRIB2-specific autoreactive clonotypes appeared among same-patient CSF and blood CD4+ clonotypes.

V gave up 5 bases and J gave up 4 bases, with 11 bases separating them. There are 13 residues in the CDR3. In germline, CDR1 is LNHDA, CDR2 SQIVND (reference sequence). The protocol was immunoSEQ multiplex PCR, while the TCRdb copy is restricted to in-frame clones and leaves out a portion. The sample shows approximately 25,000 clones, less than 70% of them seen only once. A note on this clone: Antigen: not known.

The sequence was obtained from a human donor in good health. Sequencing was carried out using memory (CD45RA-) CD4+ T cells from blood. The genes are TRBV19 and TRBJ1-2; D is undetermined. CDR3 bases: TGTGCCAGTAGTCCCGACGGCCTCTATGGCTACACCTTC. Residues: CASSPDGLYGYTF.